This record looks at one T cell receptor (beta chain) sequence and its context. Antigen specificity is unknown. This sample is drawn from a study of cytomegalovirus exposure and HLA in healthy donors. General observations from the study: For most TCR sequences rarity was the rule, although some public TCRs occurred in many donors. The listing of 150 to 200 TCR beta chains classed them as cytomegalovirus-associated.

The CDR3 consists of 14 residues. V trimming: 5 bases; J trimming: 7 bases; junction bases outside the gene matches: 5. Germline CDR1 is SGHTA and CDR2 is FQGTGA. The method was immunoSEQ multiplex PCR; TCRdb's version includes in-frame clones alone and lacks a portion of them. Of approximately 240,000 clones detected, about 93% appear once; the ten largest clones hold roughly 1%. The sequencing input was PBMCs. The chain combines TRBV7-3 with TRBJ1-3, with 10 bases identical to TRBD1. The sequence was obtained from a woman under 30 in good health and CMV-seronegative. The CDR3 here is CASSTWGQGNTIYF. The CDR3 DNA reads TGTGCCAGCAGCACCTGGGGACAGGGGAACACCATATATTTT.